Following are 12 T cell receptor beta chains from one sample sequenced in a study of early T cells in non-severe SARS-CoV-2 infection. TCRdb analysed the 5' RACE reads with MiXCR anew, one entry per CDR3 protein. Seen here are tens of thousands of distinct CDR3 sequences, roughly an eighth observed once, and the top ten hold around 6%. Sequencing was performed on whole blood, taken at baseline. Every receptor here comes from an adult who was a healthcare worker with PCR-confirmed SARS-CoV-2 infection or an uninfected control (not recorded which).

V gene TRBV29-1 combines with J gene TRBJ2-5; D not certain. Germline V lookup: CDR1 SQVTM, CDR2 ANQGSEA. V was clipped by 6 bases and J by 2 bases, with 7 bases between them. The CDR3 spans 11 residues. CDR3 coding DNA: TGCAGCGTCGGGCCTCAAGAGACCCAGTACTTC. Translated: CSVGPQETQYF.

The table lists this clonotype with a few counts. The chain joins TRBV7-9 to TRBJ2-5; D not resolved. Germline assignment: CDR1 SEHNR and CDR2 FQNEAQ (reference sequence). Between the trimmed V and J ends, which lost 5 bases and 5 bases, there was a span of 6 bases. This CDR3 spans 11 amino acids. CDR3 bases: TGTGCCAGCAGCCCATCGGAGACCCAGTACTTC. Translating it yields CASSPSETQYF.

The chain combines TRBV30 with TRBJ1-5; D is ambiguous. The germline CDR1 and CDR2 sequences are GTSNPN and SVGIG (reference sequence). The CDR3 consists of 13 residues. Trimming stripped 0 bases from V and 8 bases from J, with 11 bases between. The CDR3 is CAWSVQLDEPQHF. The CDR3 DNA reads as TGTGCCTGGAGTGTACAGCTCGATGAGCCCCAGCATTTT.

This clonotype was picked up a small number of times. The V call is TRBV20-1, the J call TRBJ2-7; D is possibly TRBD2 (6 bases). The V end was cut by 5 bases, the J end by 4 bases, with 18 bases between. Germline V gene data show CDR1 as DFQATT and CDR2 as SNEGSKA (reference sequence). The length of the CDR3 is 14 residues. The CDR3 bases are TGCAGTGCTCACTTGGGTAGCGGACTATACGAGCAGTACTTC. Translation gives CSAHLGSGLYEQYF.

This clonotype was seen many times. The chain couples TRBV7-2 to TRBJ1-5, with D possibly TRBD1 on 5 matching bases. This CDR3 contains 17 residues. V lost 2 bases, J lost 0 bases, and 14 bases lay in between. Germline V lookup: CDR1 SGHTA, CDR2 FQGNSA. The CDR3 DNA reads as TGTGCCAGCAGCTTATTAGGGGACCGATATAGCAATCAGCCCCAGCATTTT. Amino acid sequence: CASSLLGDRYSNQPQHF.

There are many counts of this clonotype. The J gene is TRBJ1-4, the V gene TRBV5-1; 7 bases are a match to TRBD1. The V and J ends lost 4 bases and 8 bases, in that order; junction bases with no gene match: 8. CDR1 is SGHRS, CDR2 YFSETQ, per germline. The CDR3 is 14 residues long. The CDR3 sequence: CASSLGQKEEKLFF. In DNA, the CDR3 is TGCGCCAGCAGCCTGGGACAGAAGGAGGAAAAACTGTTTTTT.

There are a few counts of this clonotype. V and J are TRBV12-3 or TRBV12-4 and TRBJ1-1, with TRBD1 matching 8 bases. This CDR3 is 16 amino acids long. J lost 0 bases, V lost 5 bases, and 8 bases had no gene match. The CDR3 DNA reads TGTGCCAGCAGTCTAGGACAGGGACTCATGAACACTGAAGCTTTCTTT. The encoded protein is CASSLGQGLMNTEAFF.

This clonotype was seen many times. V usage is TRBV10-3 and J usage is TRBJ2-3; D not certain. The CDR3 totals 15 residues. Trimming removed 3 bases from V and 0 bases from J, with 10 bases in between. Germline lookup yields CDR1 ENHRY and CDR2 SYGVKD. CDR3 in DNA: TGTGCCATCAGTGACACACTGACTAGCACAGATACGCAGTATTTT. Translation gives CAISDTLTSTDTQYF.

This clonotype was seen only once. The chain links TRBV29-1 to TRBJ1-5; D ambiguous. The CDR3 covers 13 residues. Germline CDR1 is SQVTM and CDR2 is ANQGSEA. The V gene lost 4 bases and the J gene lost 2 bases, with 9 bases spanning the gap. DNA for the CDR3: TGCAGCGTTGGAGGTAACGGCAATCAGCCCCAGCATTTT. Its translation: CSVGGNGNQPQHF. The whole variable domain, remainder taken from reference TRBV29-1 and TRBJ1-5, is SAVISQKPSRDICQRGTSLTIQCQVDSQVTMMFWYRQQPGQSLTLIATANQGSEATYESGFVIDKFPISRPNLTFSTLTVSNMSPEDSSIYLCSVGGNGNQPQHFGDGTRLSIL.

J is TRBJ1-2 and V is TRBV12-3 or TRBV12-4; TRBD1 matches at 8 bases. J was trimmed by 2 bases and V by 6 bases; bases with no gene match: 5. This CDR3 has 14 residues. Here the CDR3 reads CASRRGQGNYGYTF. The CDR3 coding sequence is TGTGCCAGCAGAAGAGGACAGGGCAACTATGGCTACACCTTC.

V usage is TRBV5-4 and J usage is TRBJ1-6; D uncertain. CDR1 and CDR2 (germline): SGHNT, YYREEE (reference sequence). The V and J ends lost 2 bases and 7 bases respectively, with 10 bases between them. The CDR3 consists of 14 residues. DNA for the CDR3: TGTGCCAGCAGCTTACCACAGAAGAATTCACCCCTCCACTTT. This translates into CASSLPQKNSPLHF.

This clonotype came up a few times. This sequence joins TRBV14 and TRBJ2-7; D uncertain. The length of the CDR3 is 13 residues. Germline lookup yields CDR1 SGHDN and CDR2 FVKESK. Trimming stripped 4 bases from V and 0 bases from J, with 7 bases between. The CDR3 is CASSRLDSYEQYF. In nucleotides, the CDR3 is TGTGCCAGCAGCCGCCTGGACTCCTACGAGCAGTACTTC.